A selection of T cell receptor beta chains follows, all from one sample in a study of CD8 T cells in Susac syndrome. TCRdb called the immunoSEQ multiplex PCR reads again in MiXCR, with one record for every CDR3 protein. Among a few hundred thousand distinct CDR3 sequences listed, approximately 85% were seen once. Material for sequencing was CD8+ T cells from PBMCs. The receptors derive from a human donor with multiple sclerosis. Both conserved end residues are part of each CDR3. Each record gives: CDR3 length, clone size, D gene, V gene, J gene, CDR3 protein, CDR3 DNA. D genes are given only for firm matches. Expanded clones are given a class, and other clones once, few, many or no size at all.

CDR3 length: 12
clone size: NA
D gene: NA
V gene: TRBV19
J gene: TRBJ1-1
CDR3 protein: CASSIYGNEAFF
CDR3 DNA: TGTGCCAGTAGTATCTACGGAAATGAAGCTTTCTTT

CDR3 length: 16
clone size: NA
D gene: NA
V gene: TRBV11-2
J gene: TRBJ2-5
CDR3 protein: CASSFGDTRYQETQYF
CDR3 DNA: TGTGCCAGCAGCTTCGGGGACACCCGGTACCAAGAGACCCAGTACTTC

CDR3 length: 17
clone size: once
D gene: TRBD2
V gene: TRBV11-2
J gene: TRBJ2-3
CDR3 protein: CASSLSGGWISTDTQYF
CDR3 DNA: TGTGCCAGCAGCTTAAGCGGGGGCTGGATAAGCACAGATACGCAGTATTTT

CDR3 length: 12
clone size: NA
D gene: NA
V gene: TRBV6-2/TRBV6-3
J gene: TRBJ2-1
CDR3 protein: CASSYIQNEQFF
CDR3 DNA: TGTGCCAGCAGTTATATCCAGAATGAGCAGTTCTTC

CDR3 length: 16
clone size: NA
D gene: TRBD2
V gene: TRBV27
J gene: TRBJ2-3
CDR3 protein: CASSFLSGTGPDTQYF
CDR3 DNA: TGTGCCAGCAGTTTCCTGAGCGGGACTGGGCCAGATACGCAGTATTTT

CDR3 length: 15
clone size: NA
D gene: TRBD2
V gene: TRBV30
J gene: TRBJ2-1
CDR3 protein: CAWRSQGLANNEQFF
CDR3 DNA: TGTGCCTGGAGGTCACAGGGACTAGCCAACAATGAGCAGTTCTTC

CDR3 length: 17
clone size: NA
D gene: TRBD1
V gene: TRBV6-1
J gene: TRBJ2-1
CDR3 protein: CASSQPEGQGLMDEQFF
CDR3 DNA: TGTGCCAGCAGCCAACCCGAGGGACAGGGGTTGATGGATGAGCAGTTCTTC

CDR3 length: 16
clone size: NA
D gene: TRBD1
V gene: TRBV4-1
J gene: TRBJ1-5
CDR3 protein: CASSLHGTGKNQPQHF
CDR3 DNA: TGCGCCAGCAGCCTCCACGGGACAGGCAAAAATCAGCCCCAGCATTTT

CDR3 length: 14
clone size: NA
D gene: NA
V gene: TRBV7-9
J gene: TRBJ2-1
CDR3 protein: CASSQGREPNEQFF
CDR3 DNA: TGTGCCAGCAGCCAGGGGCGGGAGCCGAATGAGCAGTTCTTC

CDR3 length: 15
clone size: once
D gene: NA
V gene: TRBV6-1
J gene: TRBJ1-3
CDR3 protein: CASSEGPISGNTIYF
CDR3 DNA: TGTGCCAGCAGTGAGGGGCCAATCTCTGGAAACACCATATATTTT

CDR3 length: 13
clone size: NA
D gene: TRBD1
V gene: TRBV30
J gene: TRBJ1-5
CDR3 protein: CAWSGDSSQPQHF
CDR3 DNA: TGTGCCTGGAGTGGGGACAGCTCTCAGCCCCAGCATTTT

CDR3 length: 16
clone size: NA
D gene: NA
V gene: TRBV7-9
J gene: TRBJ2-6
CDR3 protein: CASSFRGMSGANVLTF
CDR3 DNA: TGTGCCAGCAGCTTTAGGGGGATGTCAGGGGCCAACGTCCTGACTTTC

CDR3 length: 14
clone size: NA
D gene: NA
V gene: TRBV2
J gene: TRBJ1-2
CDR3 protein: CASSDLVLGYGYTF
CDR3 DNA: TGTGCCAGCAGTGATCTAGTATTGGGCTATGGCTACACCTTC

CDR3 length: 17
clone size: NA
D gene: TRBD2
V gene: TRBV4-2
J gene: TRBJ2-1
CDR3 protein: CASSQAPLAAKYYEQFF
CDR3 DNA: TGTGCCAGCAGCCAAGCGCCACTAGCGGCAAAATACTATGAGCAGTTCTTC

CDR3 length: 16
clone size: NA
D gene: NA
V gene: TRBV10-3
J gene: TRBJ2-1
CDR3 protein: CAISESRTTSYNEQFF
CDR3 DNA: TGTGCCATCAGTGAGTCGAGGACGACCTCCTACAATGAGCAGTTCTTC

CDR3 length: 15
clone size: NA
D gene: NA
V gene: TRBV7-6
J gene: TRBJ2-3
CDR3 protein: CASSLEGRVTDTQYF
CDR3 DNA: TGTGCCAGCAGCTTAGAGGGCAGGGTCACAGATACGCAGTATTTT

CDR3 length: 15
clone size: NA
D gene: NA
V gene: TRBV27
J gene: TRBJ1-1
CDR3 protein: CASSFREGSNTEAFF
CDR3 DNA: TGTGCCAGCAGTTTTCGGGAAGGGAGTAACACTGAAGCTTTCTTT

CDR3 length: 15
clone size: NA
D gene: TRBD2
V gene: TRBV7-6
J gene: TRBJ2-4
CDR3 protein: CASSLGGLAGNIQYF
CDR3 DNA: TGTGCCAGCAGCTTAGGGGGACTAGCGGGAAACATTCAGTACTTC

CDR3 length: 15
clone size: NA
D gene: TRBD1
V gene: TRBV30
J gene: TRBJ1-1
CDR3 protein: CAWAGQVMTNTEAFF
CDR3 DNA: TGTGCCTGGGCGGGACAGGTTATGACGAACACTGAAGCTTTCTTT

CDR3 length: 16
clone size: once
D gene: TRBD2
V gene: TRBV20-1
J gene: TRBJ2-3
CDR3 protein: CSARVEGTSGTDTQYF
CDR3 DNA: TGCAGTGCTAGAGTAGAGGGGACTAGCGGCACAGATACGCAGTATTTT

CDR3 length: 16
clone size: NA
D gene: NA
V gene: TRBV27
J gene: TRBJ1-2
CDR3 protein: CASSLTGTPPFYGYTF
CDR3 DNA: TGTGCCAGCAGTTTAACCGGAACCCCTCCATTCTATGGCTACACCTTC

CDR3 length: 14
clone size: NA
D gene: TRBD2
V gene: TRBV28
J gene: TRBJ2-2
CDR3 protein: CASSIAGETGELFF
CDR3 DNA: TGTGCCAGCAGCATAGCGGGAGAGACCGGGGAGCTGTTTTTT

CDR3 length: 16
clone size: NA
D gene: NA
V gene: TRBV3-1
J gene: TRBJ2-4
CDR3 protein: CTSSQDRGGVKNIQYF
CDR3 DNA: TGTACCAGCAGCCAAGATAGGGGAGGAGTCAAAAACATTCAGTACTTC

CDR3 length: 15
clone size: NA
D gene: NA
V gene: TRBV4-1
J gene: TRBJ2-6
CDR3 protein: CASRSGGTGANVLTF
CDR3 DNA: TGCGCCAGCAGATCCGGCGGAACTGGGGCCAACGTCCTGACTTTC

CDR3 length: 12
clone size: few
D gene: NA
V gene: TRBV27
J gene: TRBJ2-1
CDR3 protein: CASSLPGNEQFF
CDR3 DNA: TGTGCCAGCAGTTTACCCGGGAATGAGCAGTTCTTC

CDR3 length: 18
clone size: NA
D gene: NA
V gene: TRBV2
J gene: TRBJ2-1
CDR3 protein: CASSSIPGLPYSYNEQFF
CDR3 DNA: TGTGCCAGCAGTTCAATCCCGGGACTCCCGTACTCCTACAATGAGCAGTTCTTC

CDR3 length: 14
clone size: NA
D gene: TRBD2
V gene: TRBV4-1
J gene: TRBJ2-3
CDR3 protein: CASSQEAGENTQYF
CDR3 DNA: TGCGCCAGCAGCCAAGAAGCGGGAGAAAATACGCAGTATTTT

CDR3 length: 16
clone size: NA
D gene: TRBD2
V gene: TRBV6-1
J gene: TRBJ2-2
CDR3 protein: CASSAGLAGNTGELFF
CDR3 DNA: TGTGCCAGCAGTGCCGGACTAGCGGGGAACACCGGGGAGCTGTTTTTT

CDR3 length: 14
clone size: once
D gene: NA
V gene: TRBV7-8
J gene: TRBJ2-5
CDR3 protein: CASSFSAGEETQYF
CDR3 DNA: TGTGCCAGCAGCTTCTCGGCAGGGGAAGAGACCCAGTACTTC

CDR3 length: 14
clone size: NA
D gene: NA
V gene: TRBV19
J gene: TRBJ2-6
CDR3 protein: CASALFSGANVLTF
CDR3 DNA: TGTGCCAGTGCGCTCTTCTCTGGGGCCAACGTCCTGACTTTC

CDR3 length: 15
clone size: NA
D gene: TRBD2
V gene: TRBV10-3
J gene: TRBJ2-2
CDR3 protein: CAISEPREGTGELFF
CDR3 DNA: TGTGCCATCAGTGAGCCCAGGGAGGGCACCGGGGAGCTGTTTTTT